The clone carrying this T cell receptor (beta chain) was observed a single time. Its antigen remains unidentified. One end of the junction fails to match germline, which may point to a read error. The CDR3 spans 14 residues. The sample comes from a study of tumor-infiltrating lymphocytes in primary liver carcinoma. In the study overall: Patients were men and women aged 30 to 69 years.

General study findings and limits: Only about 7.5-24% of top clones appeared in all five tumor regions. Lesser overlap characterized tumor-adjacent and tumor-blood pairs relative to tumor region pairs.

Co-extraction of RNA and DNA was performed on roughly 20-33 mg of unsorted bulk tissue. Tumor samples all exceeded 75% viable tumor cells. Production of TCR beta cDNA used approximately 480 ng total RNA together with a constant-region primer. Slightly modified ARM-PCR served as the procedure for the TCR beta libraries. These libraries came from three rounds of nested multiplex PCR. Researchers ran the first two PCR rounds for roughly 10 cycles each with TRBV1-TRBV30 forward primers and a C-beta reverse primer. TCRdb redid the calling of the multiplex PCR reads with MiXCR, one entry per CDR3 protein. The table includes roughly 190,000 distinct CDR3 sequences, around 85% detected once.

The chain recombines TRBV12-3 or TRBV12-4 with TRBJ1-2; D is uncertain. The sample comprised tumor tissue from primary liver carcinoma. The TCR originated in a middle-aged man with primary liver carcinoma and hepatitis B virus infection. The CDR3 region is CASTPVGEDYGYTF. CDR3 DNA sequence: TGTGCAAGCACCCCGGTGGGCGAGGACTATGGCTACACCTTT.